The rows below give T cell receptor beta chains drawn from one sample of a study of T cells in Graves' hyperthyroidism and ophthalmopathy. TCRdb itself ran the multiplex PCR reads through MiXCR, one entry per CDR3 protein. Of nearly 750,000 distinct CDR3 sequences in the sample, 35% were seen once. What was sequenced was blood. The receptors derive from a woman between 40 and 50 years old with Graves' hyperthyroidism. Both conserved end residues are trimmed from each CDR3. The D gene is left open where the match is weak.

V gene	J gene	D gene	CDR3 protein
TRBV13	TRBJ1-2	NA	ASISERGLRGYT
TRBV7-6	TRBJ1-3	NA	ASSLAKGPSGNTIY
TRBV7-9	TRBJ1-2	NA	ASSWTDGYNYGYT
TRBV9	TRBJ1-3	NA	ASSVDGQTGNTIY
TRBV29-1	TRBJ2-2	NA	SAYIEGRMTGGELF
TRBV5-1	TRBJ1-1	NA	ASSLEGHGYGRNTEAF
TRBV4-3	TRBJ1-1	NA	ASSQINREGTEAF
TRBV7-2	TRBJ1-3	NA	ASSLVDGSGNTIY
TRBV11-2	TRBJ2-7	TRBD1	ASSSRTGTDEQY
TRBV7-3	TRBJ1-2	NA	ASSLTGLSDYGYT
TRBV29-1	TRBJ2-7	TRBD1	SVATGGSYEQY
TRBV2	TRBJ2-7	NA	ASSGLASVGEQY
TRBV12-3/TRBV12-4	TRBJ1-1	NA	ASRRGGVGNTEAF
TRBV11-2	TRBJ2-7	NA	ASSLVLGASYEQY
TRBV7-2	TRBJ2-7	TRBD2	ASSLIGTNPFYEQY
TRBV7-9	TRBJ1-1	NA	ASSPAGSNTEAF
TRBV5-6	TRBJ1-1	NA	ASSLVLGMNTEAF
TRBV29-1	TRBJ2-7	NA	SVEDKGREQY
TRBV25-1	TRBJ2-1	NA	ASSGGTKRNEQF
TRBV9	TRBJ2-7	TRBD2	ASSISGGRLPYVQY
TRBV6-5	TRBJ1-3	NA	ASSGRGHGNTIY
TRBV19	TRBJ1-1	TRBD1	ASSLTGGVANTEAF
TRBV20-1	TRBJ1-1	NA	IAIGGLGWMNTEAF
TRBV29-1	TRBJ2-7	NA	SVGGLGTGLTEQY
TRBV7-2	TRBJ2-3	TRBD2	ASSPGGGGTDTQY
TRBV19	TRBJ1-1	NA	ASSTSWDHTEAF
TRBV7-9	TRBJ2-7	NA	ASSLVGQTVYEQY
TRBV6-6	TRBJ2-5	TRBD2	ASSPSGGGWQTQY
TRBV12-3/TRBV12-4	TRBJ1-2	NA	ASSFSIRGYT
TRBV5-1	TRBJ2-7	NA	ASSSNPTYEQY
TRBV7-9	TRBJ2-5	TRBD1	ASSHRDRGVETQY
TRBV7-9	TRBJ2-7	TRBD1	ASSQVHCTGDYEQY
TRBV5-6	TRBJ1-5	TRBD1	ASSLAAGGDQPQH
TRBV20-1	TRBJ1-6	TRBD1	SATLNRGESLH
TRBV10-3	TRBJ1-2	NA	AINKQGYGGYT
TRBV6-5	TRBJ1-6	NA	ASKTAGKGDNSPLH
TRBV7-7	TRBJ2-7	NA	ASSIDLSGGEQY
TRBV20-1	TRBJ1-2	TRBD1	SASPGQGTSGYT
TRBV12-3/TRBV12-4	TRBJ2-2	NA	ASQPIPEDADAGELF